A selection of T cell receptor beta chains follows, all from one sample in a study of T cell responses to AZD1222 COVID-19 vaccine. Sequenced by immunoSEQ multiplex PCR; TCRdb stores in-frame clones only, minus some. Of about 85,000 clones in the sample, around nine tenths were seen once. The source was peripheral blood, collected on day 0 of AZD1222 vaccination. The source is an adult in good health. The CDR3 runs from the conserved cysteine through the conserved F or W. The order of the fields is V gene, J gene, D gene, CDR3 length, clone size, CDR3 DNA, CDR3 protein. The D gene is left open where the match is weak. Clone size is not always given. Where it is, it says once, few, many or a class for expanded clones.

V gene: TRBV7-8; J gene: TRBJ1-1; D gene: .; CDR3 length: 16; clone size: .; CDR3 DNA: TGTGCCAGCAGCAACCCAAGCAGGGGCCCGAACACTGAAGCTTTCTTT; CDR3 protein: CASSNPSRGPNTEAFF
V gene: TRBV6-5; J gene: TRBJ1-6; D gene: .; CDR3 length: 15; clone size: .; CDR3 DNA: TGTGCCAGCAGTTACACCGGACAGTATAATTCACCCCTCCACTTT; CDR3 protein: CASSYTGQYNSPLHF
V gene: TRBV28; J gene: TRBJ1-1; D gene: .; CDR3 length: 15; clone size: few; CDR3 DNA: TGTGCCAGCAGTTTATGGATAGGGGCGAACACTGAAGCTTTCTTT; CDR3 protein: CASSLWIGANTEAFF
V gene: TRBV3-1/TRBV3-2; J gene: TRBJ2-1; D gene: TRBD2; CDR3 length: 14; clone size: once; CDR3 DNA: TGTGCCAGCACCCTCGGGACTAGCGGAAATGAGCAGTTCTTC; CDR3 protein: CASTLGTSGNEQFF
V gene: TRBV11-3; J gene: TRBJ2-1; D gene: .; CDR3 length: 15; clone size: .; CDR3 DNA: TGTGCCAGCAGCTTAGGTCTCGGGGAGGGGGCTGAGCAGTTCTTC; CDR3 protein: CASSLGLGEGAEQFF
V gene: TRBV7-8; J gene: TRBJ1-4; D gene: TRBD1; CDR3 length: 14; clone size: .; CDR3 DNA: TGTGCCAGCAGCTTAGACAGGGGGAAGGAAAAACTGTTTTTT; CDR3 protein: CASSLDRGKEKLFF
V gene: TRBV14; J gene: TRBJ1-6; D gene: .; CDR3 length: 18; clone size: .; CDR3 DNA: TGTGCCAGCAGCCATCGTCAGTCCCGGGCGATTTATAATTCACCCCTCCACTTT; CDR3 protein: CASSHRQSRAIYNSPLHF
V gene: TRBV19; J gene: TRBJ2-5; D gene: .; CDR3 length: 14; clone size: .; CDR3 DNA: TGTGCCAGTAGTGTCTCCGGGACCAAAGAGACCCAGTACTTC; CDR3 protein: CASSVSGTKETQYF
V gene: TRBV28; J gene: TRBJ1-5; D gene: TRBD1; CDR3 length: 16; clone size: .; CDR3 DNA: TGTGCCAGCAGTTCAGCCGGGACAGCAAGCAATCAGCCCCAGCATTTT; CDR3 protein: CASSSAGTASNQPQHF
V gene: TRBV9; J gene: TRBJ1-3; D gene: .; CDR3 length: 14; clone size: .; CDR3 DNA: TGTGCCAGCAGCTCTGGGGGGTCTGGAAACACCATATATTTT; CDR3 protein: CASSSGGSGNTIYF
V gene: TRBV4-1; J gene: TRBJ1-1; D gene: TRBD1; CDR3 length: 15; clone size: .; CDR3 DNA: TGCGCCAGCAGCCACCTCCCCGGGACAGGAACTGAAGCTTTCTTT; CDR3 protein: CASSHLPGTGTEAFF
V gene: TRBV28; J gene: TRBJ2-1; D gene: .; CDR3 length: 13; clone size: .; CDR3 DNA: TGTGCCAGCAGTCTTCGGCCCTCCGTGGCGCAGTTCTTC; CDR3 protein: CASSLRPSVAQFF
V gene: TRBV2; J gene: TRBJ1-2; D gene: TRBD1; CDR3 length: 13; clone size: few; CDR3 DNA: TGTGCCAGCAGTGGGGACAGAATATATGGCTACACCTTC; CDR3 protein: CASSGDRIYGYTF
V gene: TRBV29-1; J gene: TRBJ1-2; D gene: .; CDR3 length: 12; clone size: .; CDR3 DNA: TGCAGCGTTGATAGGCAGCTGGAGGGCTACACCTTC; CDR3 protein: CSVDRQLEGYTF
V gene: TRBV10-3; J gene: TRBJ1-6; D gene: TRBD1; CDR3 length: 16; clone size: .; CDR3 DNA: TGTGCCATCAGTGAATTACCAGGGGGCCAGAATTCACCCCTCCACTTT; CDR3 protein: CAISELPGGQNSPLHF
V gene: TRBV9; J gene: TRBJ1-6; D gene: .; CDR3 length: 13; clone size: .; CDR3 DNA: TGTGCCAGCAGCGTCGCAGAACATTCACCCCTCCACTTT; CDR3 protein: CASSVAEHSPLHF
V gene: TRBV18; J gene: TRBJ1-1; D gene: .; CDR3 length: 13; clone size: .; CDR3 DNA: TGTGCCAGCTCACCAGCGGGGGGAATTGAAGCTTTCTTT; CDR3 protein: CASSPAGGIEAFF